The sequence of this TCR beta chain was determined in a study of technical replicates of blood from several donors. The CDR3 has 13 amino acids. The germline V gene has CDR1 WNHNN and CDR2 SYGVQD (reference sequence). Trimming took 3 bases from V and 10 from J; bases not matched to a gene: 3. Sequencing was performed with immunoSEQ multiplex PCR; in TCRdb, only in-frame clones are kept and a portion is missing. Of fewer than 90,000 clones in the sample, roughly 96% were seen once. The specimen sequenced was T cells isolated from PBMCs. V and J are TRBV10-1 and TRBJ1-6; 7 bases fit TRBD1. The TCR sequence derives from a human donor in good health. This chain's CDR3 is CASSERGRSPLHF. Written as DNA, the CDR3 is TGCGCCAGCAGTGAAAGGGGGCGATCACCCCTCCACTTT.